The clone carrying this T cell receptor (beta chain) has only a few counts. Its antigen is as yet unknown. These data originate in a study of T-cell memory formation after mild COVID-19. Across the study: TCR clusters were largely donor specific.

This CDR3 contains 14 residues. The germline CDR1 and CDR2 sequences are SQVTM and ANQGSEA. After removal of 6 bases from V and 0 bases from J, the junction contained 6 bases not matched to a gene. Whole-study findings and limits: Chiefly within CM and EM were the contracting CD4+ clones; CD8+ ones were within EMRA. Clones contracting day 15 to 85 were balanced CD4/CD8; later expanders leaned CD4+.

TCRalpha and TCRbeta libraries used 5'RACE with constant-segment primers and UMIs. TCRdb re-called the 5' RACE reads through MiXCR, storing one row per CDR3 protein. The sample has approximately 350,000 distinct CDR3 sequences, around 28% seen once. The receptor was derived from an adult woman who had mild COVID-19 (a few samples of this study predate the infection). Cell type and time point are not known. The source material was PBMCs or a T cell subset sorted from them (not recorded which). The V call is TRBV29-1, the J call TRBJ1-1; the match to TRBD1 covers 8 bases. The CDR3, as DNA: TGCAGCGTCTGCGTGGACAGGGTGAACACTGAAGCTTTCTTT. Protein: CSVCVDRVNTEAFF.